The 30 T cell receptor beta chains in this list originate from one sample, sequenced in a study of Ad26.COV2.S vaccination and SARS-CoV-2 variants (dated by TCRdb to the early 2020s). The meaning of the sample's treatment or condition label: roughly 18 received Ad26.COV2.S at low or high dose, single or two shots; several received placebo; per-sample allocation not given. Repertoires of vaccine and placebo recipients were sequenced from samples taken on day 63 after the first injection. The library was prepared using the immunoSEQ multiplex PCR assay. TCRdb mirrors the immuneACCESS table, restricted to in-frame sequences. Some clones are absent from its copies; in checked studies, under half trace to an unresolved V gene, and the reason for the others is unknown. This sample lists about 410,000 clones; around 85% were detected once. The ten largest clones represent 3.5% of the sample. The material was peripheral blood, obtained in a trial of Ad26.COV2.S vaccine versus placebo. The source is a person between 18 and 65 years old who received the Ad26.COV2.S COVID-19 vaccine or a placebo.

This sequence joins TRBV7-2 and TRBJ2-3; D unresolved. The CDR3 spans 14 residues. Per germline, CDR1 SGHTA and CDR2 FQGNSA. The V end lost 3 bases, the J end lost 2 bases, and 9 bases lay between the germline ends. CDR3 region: CASSFGPLTDTQYF. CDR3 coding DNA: TGTGCCAGCAGCTTCGGGCCCCTCACAGATACGCAGTATTTT. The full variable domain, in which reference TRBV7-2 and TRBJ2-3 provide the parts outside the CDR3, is GAGVSQSPSNKVTEKGKDVELRCDPISGHTALYWYRQSLGQGLEFLIYFQGNSAPDKSGLPSDRFSAERTGGSVSTLTIQRTQQEDSAVYLCASSFGPLTDTQYFGPGTRLTVL.

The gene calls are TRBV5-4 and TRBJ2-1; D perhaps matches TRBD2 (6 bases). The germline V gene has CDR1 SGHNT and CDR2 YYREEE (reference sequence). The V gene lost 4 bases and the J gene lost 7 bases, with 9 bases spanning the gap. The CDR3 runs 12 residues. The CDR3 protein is CASSGTGNEQFF. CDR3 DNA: TGTGCCAGCAGCGGGACTGGTAATGAGCAGTTCTTC.

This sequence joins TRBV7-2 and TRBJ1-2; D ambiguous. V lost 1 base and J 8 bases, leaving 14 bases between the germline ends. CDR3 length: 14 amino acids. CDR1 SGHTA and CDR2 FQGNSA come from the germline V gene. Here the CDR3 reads CASSLEPGPRGYTF. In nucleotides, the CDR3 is TGTGCCAGCAGCTTAGAACCGGGCCCGAGGGGCTACACCTTC.

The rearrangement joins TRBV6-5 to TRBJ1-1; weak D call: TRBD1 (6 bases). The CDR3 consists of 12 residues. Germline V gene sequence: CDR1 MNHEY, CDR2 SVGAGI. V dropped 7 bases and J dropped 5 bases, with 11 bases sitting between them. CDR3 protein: CASNTQGTEAFF. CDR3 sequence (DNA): TGTGCCAGCAATACGCAGGGGACTGAAGCTTTCTTT.

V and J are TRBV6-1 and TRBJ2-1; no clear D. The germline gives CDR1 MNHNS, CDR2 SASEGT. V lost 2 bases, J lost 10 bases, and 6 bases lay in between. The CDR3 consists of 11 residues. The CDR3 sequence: CASSELEEQFF. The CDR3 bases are TGTGCCAGCAGTGAATTAGAAGAGCAGTTCTTC.

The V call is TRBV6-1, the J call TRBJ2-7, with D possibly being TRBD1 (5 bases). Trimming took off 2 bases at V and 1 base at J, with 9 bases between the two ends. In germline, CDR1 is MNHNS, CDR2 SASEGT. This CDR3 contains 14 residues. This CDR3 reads CASSEQGPSYEQYF. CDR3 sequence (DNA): TGTGCCAGCAGTGAACAGGGCCCATCCTACGAGCAGTACTTC.

The CDR3 is CASSLFRYGYTF. In DNA, the CDR3 is TGTGCCAGCAGCTTATTCCGATATGGCTACACCTTC. This chain connects TRBV7-8 to TRBJ1-2; D unclear. The V and J ends lost 2 bases and 5 bases respectively, with 6 bases between them. This CDR3 comprises 12 residues. CDR1 SGHVS and CDR2 FQNEAQ come from the germline V gene.

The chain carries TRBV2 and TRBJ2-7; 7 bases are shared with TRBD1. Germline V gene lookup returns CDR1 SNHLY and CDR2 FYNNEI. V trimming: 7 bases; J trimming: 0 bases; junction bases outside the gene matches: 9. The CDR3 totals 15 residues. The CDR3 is CASTVDRASSYEQYF. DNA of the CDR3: TGTGCCAGCACCGTTGACAGGGCCAGCTCCTACGAGCAGTACTTC.

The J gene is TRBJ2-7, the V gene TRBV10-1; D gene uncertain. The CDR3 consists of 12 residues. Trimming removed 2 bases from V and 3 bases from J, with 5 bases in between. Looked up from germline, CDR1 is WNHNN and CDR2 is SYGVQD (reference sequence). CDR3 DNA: TGCGCCAGCAGTGAGAATGGCTACGAGCAGTACTTC. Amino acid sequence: CASSENGYEQYF.

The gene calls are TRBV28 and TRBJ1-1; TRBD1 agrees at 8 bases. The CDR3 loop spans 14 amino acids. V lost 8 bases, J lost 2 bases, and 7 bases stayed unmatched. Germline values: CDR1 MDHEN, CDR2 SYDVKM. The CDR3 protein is CASETAGGNTEAFF. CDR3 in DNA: TGTGCCAGCGAGACCGCAGGGGGCAACACTGAAGCTTTCTTT. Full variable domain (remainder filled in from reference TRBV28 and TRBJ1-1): DVKVTQSSRYLVKRTGEKVFLECVQDMDHENMFWYRQDPGLGLRLIYFSYDVKMKEKGDIPEGYSVSREKKERFSLILESASTNQTSMYLCASETAGGNTEAFFGQGTRLTVV.

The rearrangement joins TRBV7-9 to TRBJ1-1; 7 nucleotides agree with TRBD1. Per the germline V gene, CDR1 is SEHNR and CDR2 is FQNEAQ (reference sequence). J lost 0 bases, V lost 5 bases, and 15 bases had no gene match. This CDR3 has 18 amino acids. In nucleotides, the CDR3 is TGTGCCAGCAGCACCCCCAGGGGGAGTGGCAATATGAACACTGAAGCTTTCTTT. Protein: CASSTPRGSGNMNTEAFF.

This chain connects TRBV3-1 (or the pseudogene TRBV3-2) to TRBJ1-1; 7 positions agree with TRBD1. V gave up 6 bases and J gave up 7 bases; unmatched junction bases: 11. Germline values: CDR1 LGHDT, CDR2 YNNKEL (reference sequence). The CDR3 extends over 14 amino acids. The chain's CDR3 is CASRVSGTVGEAFF. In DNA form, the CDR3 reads TGTGCCAGCAGGGTTTCCGGGACAGTAGGTGAAGCTTTCTTT.

The CDR3 loop reads CASSFQDNQPQHF. The CDR3, as DNA: TGTGCCAGCAGCTTCCAGGATAATCAGCCCCAGCATTTT. The chain combines TRBV5-8 with TRBJ1-5, with D unresolved. Germline values: CDR1 SGHTS, CDR2 YDEGEE. With 2 bases removed from V and 4 bases from J, the gap between germline ends came to 7 bases. This CDR3 region has 13 residues.

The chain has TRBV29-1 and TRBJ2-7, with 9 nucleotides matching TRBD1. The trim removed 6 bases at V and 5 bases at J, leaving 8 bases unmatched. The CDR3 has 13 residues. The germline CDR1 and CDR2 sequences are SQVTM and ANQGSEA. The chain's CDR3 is CSVHRGRLDEQYF. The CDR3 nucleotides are TGCAGCGTACACAGGGGGCGCCTGGACGAGCAGTACTTC.

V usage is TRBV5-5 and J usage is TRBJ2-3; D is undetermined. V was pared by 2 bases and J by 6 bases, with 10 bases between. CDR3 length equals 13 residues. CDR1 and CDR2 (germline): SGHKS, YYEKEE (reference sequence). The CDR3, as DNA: TGTGCCAGCAGCTTTCCCGGGCGGGATACGCAGTATTTT. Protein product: CASSFPGRDTQYF.

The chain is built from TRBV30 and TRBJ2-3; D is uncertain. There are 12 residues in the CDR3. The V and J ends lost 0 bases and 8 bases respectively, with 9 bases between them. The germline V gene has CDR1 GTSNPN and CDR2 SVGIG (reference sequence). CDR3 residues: CAWSVAGGTQYF. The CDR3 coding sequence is TGTGCCTGGAGTGTAGCCGGTGGTACGCAGTATTTT.

The CDR3 loop is CASSVAGYNEQFF. CDR3 DNA: TGTGCCAGCAGTGTTGCGGGTTACAATGAGCAGTTCTTC. The chain links TRBV12-3 or TRBV12-4 to TRBJ2-1, with D tentatively TRBD2 (5 bases). The CDR3 loop spans 13 amino acids. With 5 bases removed from V and 4 bases from J, the gap between germline ends came to 9 bases.

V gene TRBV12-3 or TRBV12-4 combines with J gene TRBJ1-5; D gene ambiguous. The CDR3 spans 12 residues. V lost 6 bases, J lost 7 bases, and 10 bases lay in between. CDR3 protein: CASSTARQPQHF. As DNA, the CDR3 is TGTGCCAGCAGCACAGCACGACAGCCCCAGCATTTT.

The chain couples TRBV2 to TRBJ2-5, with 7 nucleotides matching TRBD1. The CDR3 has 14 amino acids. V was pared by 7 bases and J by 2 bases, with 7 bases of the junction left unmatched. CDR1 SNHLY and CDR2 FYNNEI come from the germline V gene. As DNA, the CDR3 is TGTGCCAGCAAGCCGGGACAGCTACAAGAGACCCAGTACTTC. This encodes CASKPGQLQETQYF.

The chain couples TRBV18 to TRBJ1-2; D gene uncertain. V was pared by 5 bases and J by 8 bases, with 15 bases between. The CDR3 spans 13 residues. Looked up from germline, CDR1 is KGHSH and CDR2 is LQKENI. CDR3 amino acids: CASSVKRTDGYTF. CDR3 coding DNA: TGTGCCAGCTCAGTCAAGAGGACGGACGGCTACACCTTC.

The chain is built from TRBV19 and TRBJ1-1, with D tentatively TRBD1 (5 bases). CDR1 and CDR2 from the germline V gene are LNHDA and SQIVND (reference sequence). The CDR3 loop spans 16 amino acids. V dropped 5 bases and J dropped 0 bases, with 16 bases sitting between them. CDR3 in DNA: TGTGCCAGTAGTCGACAACGGGGACTTCTGAACACTGAAGCTTTCTTT. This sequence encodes CASSRQRGLLNTEAFF.

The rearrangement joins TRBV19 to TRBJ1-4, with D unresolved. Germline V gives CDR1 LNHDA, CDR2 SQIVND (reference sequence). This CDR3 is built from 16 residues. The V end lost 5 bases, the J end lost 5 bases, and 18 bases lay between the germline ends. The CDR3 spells CASSLGLGALNEKLFF. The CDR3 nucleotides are TGTGCCAGTAGTCTCGGTTTGGGTGCTCTAAATGAAAAACTGTTTTTT.

CDR3 DNA: TGTGCCAGCTCACCACCGTACAGCAGAAACCCCTATGGCTACACCTTC. Its protein is CASSPPYSRNPYGYTF. The rearrangement links TRBV18 to TRBJ1-2; unclear D gene. CDR1 is KGHSH, CDR2 LQKENI, per germline. CDR3 length equals 16 residues. The V and J ends lost 0 bases and 4 bases respectively, with 15 bases between them.

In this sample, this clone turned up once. This CDR3 reads CASSQGPDRVAGNTIYF. CDR3 coding DNA: TGTGCCAGCAGCCAGGGGCCTGACAGGGTAGCCGGAAACACCATATATTTT. The chain has TRBV3-1 (or the pseudogene TRBV3-2) and TRBJ1-3; 7 positions match TRBD1. The CDR3 runs to 17 residues. CDR1 is LGHDT, CDR2 YNNKEL, per germline (reference sequence). Trimming removed 3 bases from V and 4 bases from J; junction bases left unmatched: 12.

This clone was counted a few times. CDR3 sequence reads: CASRSPRTQYF. The CDR3 nucleotides are TGTGCCAGCAGATCTCCTCGGACCCAGTACTTC. V is TRBV7-6 and J is TRBJ2-5; no clear D gene. The CDR3 consists of 11 residues. V dropped 6 bases and J dropped 7 bases, with 9 bases sitting between them. Germline values: CDR1 SGHVS, CDR2 FNYEAQ.

The CDR3 bases are TGTGCCAGTAGTGCCCTGACAGGGGGAACCTATGGCTACACCTTC. Its translation is CASSALTGGTYGYTF. The V and J genes are TRBV19 and TRBJ1-2, with TRBD1 matching 9 bases. Unmatched junction bases numbered 8, after V lost 5 bases and J lost 4 bases. The germline CDR1 and CDR2 sequences are LNHDA and SQIVND (reference sequence). The CDR3 sequence is 15 residues long.

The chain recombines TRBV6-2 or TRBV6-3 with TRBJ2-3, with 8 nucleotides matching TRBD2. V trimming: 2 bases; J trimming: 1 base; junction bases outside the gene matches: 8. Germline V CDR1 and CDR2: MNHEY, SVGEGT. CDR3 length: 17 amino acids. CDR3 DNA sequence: TGTGCCAGCAGTTACGGTTCTAGCGGGTTCCGCACAGATACGCAGTATTTT. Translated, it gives CASSYGSSGFRTDTQYF.

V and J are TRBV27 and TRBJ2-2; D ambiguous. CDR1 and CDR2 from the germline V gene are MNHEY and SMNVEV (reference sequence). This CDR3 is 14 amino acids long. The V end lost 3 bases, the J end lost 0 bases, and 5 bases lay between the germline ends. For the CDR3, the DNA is TGTGCCAGCAGTTTCGGGCCGAACACCGGGGAGCTGTTTTTT. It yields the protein CASSFGPNTGELFF.

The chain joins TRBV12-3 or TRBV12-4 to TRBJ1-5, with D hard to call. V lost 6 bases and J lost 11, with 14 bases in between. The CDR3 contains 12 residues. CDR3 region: CASSSAGPSQHF. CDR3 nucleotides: TGTGCCAGCAGCTCCGCGGGCCCATCCCAGCATTTT.

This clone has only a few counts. CDR3 loop: CASSAQGAHRNTIYF. The CDR3 DNA follows: TGTGCCAGCAGTGCACAGGGGGCGCATCGGAACACCATATATTTT. The rearrangement joins TRBV2 to TRBJ1-3; TRBD1 aligns across 9 bases. The CDR3 loop spans 15 amino acids. The V gene end was trimmed by 4 bases and the J gene end by 7 bases; junction bases not matched to a gene: 8. Germline V gene lookup returns CDR1 SNHLY and CDR2 FYNNEI. Variable domain in full (rest from reference TRBV2 and TRBJ1-3): EPEVTQTPSHQVTQMGQEVILRCVPISNHLYFYWYRQILGQKVEFLVSFYNNEISEKSEIFDDQFSVERPDGSNFTLKIRSTKLEDSAMYFCASSAQGAHRNTIYFGEGSWLTVV.